One sample yielded the 6 T cell receptor beta chains listed below, sequenced in a study of identical twins. MiXCR, applied by TCRdb to the 5' RACE reads, yields one record per CDR3 protein. The repertoire has roughly 500,000 distinct CDR3 sequences, less than 25% of them found once; the top ten carry around 1%. This sample was shared with a second study, whose subject was T cells expressing NK-cell markers.

The sample comprised CD4+ T cells sorted from blood. The source is a woman between 18 and 30 years old in good health.

V usage is TRBV11-2 and J usage is TRBJ1-2; 9 bases are shared with TRBD1. The germline CDR1 and CDR2 sequences are SGHAT and FQNNGV. This CDR3 has 17 amino acids. Unmatched junction bases numbered 16, after V lost 5 bases and J lost 6 bases. DNA for the CDR3: TGTGCCAGCAGCCCACGATGGGGGACAGGGAGAGGGGATGGCTACACCTTC. Translation: CASSPRWGTGRGDGYTF.

The sample holds many counts of this clonotype. The chain employs TRBV5-1 and TRBJ1-1; D not certain. Germline CDR1 and CDR2: SGHRS and YFSETQ. V lost 5 bases to trimming and J lost 2 bases, with 13 bases between them. The CDR3 has 14 residues. CDR3 nucleotides: TGCGCCAGCAGGACCCAACCGACAAACACTGAAGCTTTCTTT. Its protein product is CASRTQPTNTEAFF.

The table lists this clonotype with a few counts. The chain uses TRBV20-1 and TRBJ1-1; D remains ambiguous. The germline V gene has CDR1 DFQATT and CDR2 SNEGSKA (reference sequence). Trimming removed 2 bases from V and 7 bases from J, with 11 bases in between. The CDR3 totals 12 residues. CDR3 residues: CSARSGHREAFF. CDR3 in DNA: TGCAGTGCTAGATCCGGCCACCGTGAAGCTTTCTTT.

The rearrangement joins TRBV6-1 to TRBJ2-6; TRBD1 might be the D (7 bases). Per germline, CDR1 MNHNS and CDR2 SASEGT. Trimming cost V 6 bases and J 2 bases, with 20 bases left between them. The CDR3 totals 18 residues. CDR3 loop: CASSQGGLLKAGANVLTF. In nucleotides, the CDR3 is TGTGCCAGCAGCCAGGGGGGTCTCCTAAAGGCTGGGGCCAACGTCCTGACTTTC.

The rearrangement joins TRBV10-3 to TRBJ2-1; tentatively, D is TRBD2 (6 bases). Trimming removed 4 bases at V and 5 bases at J, with 12 bases between. CDR3 length: 14 residues. Per germline, CDR1 ENHRY and CDR2 SYGVKD. The CDR3, as DNA: TGTGCCATCAGTGTACAGACTAGGAACAATGAGCAGTTCTTC. Encoded protein: CAISVQTRNNEQFF.

The gene calls are TRBV3-1 and TRBJ2-5; perhaps TRBD2 as D (5 bases). The V gene lost 0 bases and the J gene lost 7 bases, with 18 bases spanning the gap. CDR3 length equals 16 residues. Looked up from germline, CDR1 is LGHDT and CDR2 is YNNKEL (reference sequence). CDR3 amino acids: CASSQEGEGSTRTQYF. CDR3 nucleotides: TGTGCCAGCAGCCAAGAAGGAGAGGGCAGCACGCGGACCCAGTACTTC.